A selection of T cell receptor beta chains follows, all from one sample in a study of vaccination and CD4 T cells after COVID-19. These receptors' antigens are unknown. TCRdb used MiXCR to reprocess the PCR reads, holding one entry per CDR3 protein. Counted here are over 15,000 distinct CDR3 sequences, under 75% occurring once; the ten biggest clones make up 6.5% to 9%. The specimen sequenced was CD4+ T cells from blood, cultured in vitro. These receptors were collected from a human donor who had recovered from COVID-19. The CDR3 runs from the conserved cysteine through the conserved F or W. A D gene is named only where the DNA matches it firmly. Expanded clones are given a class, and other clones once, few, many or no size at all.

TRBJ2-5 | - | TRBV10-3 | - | CAISAAAEETQYF | TGTGCCATCAGTGCCGCCGCGGAAGAGACCCAGTACTTC
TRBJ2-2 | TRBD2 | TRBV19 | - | CASSRLAGGQGELFF | TGTGCCAGTAGTAGACTAGCGGGGGGGCAAGGGGAGCTGTTTTTT
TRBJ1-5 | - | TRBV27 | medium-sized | CASSSLKGGLNQPQHF | TGTGCCAGCAGTTCGCTAAAGGGGGGCTTAAATCAGCCCCAGCATTTT
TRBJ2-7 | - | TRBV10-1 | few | CASSESAIALAYEQYF | TGCGCCAGCAGTGAGTCGGCAATAGCCCTAGCCTACGAGCAGTACTTC
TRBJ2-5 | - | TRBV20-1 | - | CSAREGGARETQYF | TGCAGTGCTAGAGAAGGGGGGGCTAGGGAGACCCAGTACTTC
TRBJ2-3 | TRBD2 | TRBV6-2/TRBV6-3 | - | CASSYSAELAGYDTQYF | TGTGCCAGCAGTTACTCCGCCGAACTAGCGGGATATGATACGCAGTATTTT
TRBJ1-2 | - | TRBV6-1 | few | CASSRSPNYGYTF | TGTGCCAGCAGTCGCAGTCCTAACTATGGCTACACCTTC
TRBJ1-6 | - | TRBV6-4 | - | CASSGDLKNSPLHF | TGTGCCAGCTCTGGGGACCTAAAAAATTCACCCCTCCACTTT
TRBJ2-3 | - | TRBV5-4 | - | CASSLESGASTDTQYF | TGTGCCAGCAGCTTGGAGTCTGGGGCTAGCACAGATACGCAGTATTTT
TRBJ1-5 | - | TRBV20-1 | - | CSAREPSRGQQQPQHF | TGCAGTGCTAGAGAACCCAGCAGGGGACAACAGCAGCCCCAGCATTTT
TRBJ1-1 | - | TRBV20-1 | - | CSARDQKGETEAFF | TGCAGTGCTAGAGATCAGAAGGGGGAAACTGAAGCTTTCTTT
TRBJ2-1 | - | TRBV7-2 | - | CASSLGGAGSSYNEQFF | TGTGCCAGCAGCTTAGGTGGCGCGGGGTCCTCCTACAATGAGCAGTTCTTC
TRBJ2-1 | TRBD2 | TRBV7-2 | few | CASSPRTSGSSYNEQFF | TGTGCCAGCAGCCCTAGGACTAGCGGGAGCTCCTACAATGAGCAGTTCTTC
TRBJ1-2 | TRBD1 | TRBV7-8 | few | CASSLVPRTGDYGYTF | TGTGCCAGCAGCTTAGTACCCCGGACAGGGGACTATGGCTACACCTTC
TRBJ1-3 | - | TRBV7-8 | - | CASSLVGHPRGNTIYF | TGTGCCAGCAGCTTAGTTGGGCACCCGAGAGGAAACACCATATATTTT
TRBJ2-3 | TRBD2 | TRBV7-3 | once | CASSPWGGGTDTQYF | TGTGCCAGCAGCCCCTGGGGGGGGGGCACAGATACGCAGTATTTT
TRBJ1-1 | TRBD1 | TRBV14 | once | CASRRTGDTEAFF | TGTGCCAGCAGGCGGACAGGGGACACTGAAGCTTTCTTT
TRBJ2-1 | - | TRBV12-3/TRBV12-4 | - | CASSLAIHRSGLDSEQFF | TGTGCCAGCAGTTTAGCTATCCATCGTAGCGGATTGGACTCCGAGCAGTTCTTC
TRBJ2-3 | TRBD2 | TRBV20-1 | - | CSAIEQRGNTDTQYF | TGCAGTGCTATAGAGCAGCGGGGTAACACAGATACGCAGTATTTT
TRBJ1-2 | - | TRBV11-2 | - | CASSLRVGAYGYTF | TGTGCCAGCAGTTTGAGGGTTGGTGCCTATGGCTACACCTTC
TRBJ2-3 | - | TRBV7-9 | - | CASSLSGADTQYF | TGTGCCAGCAGCTTATCAGGGGCGGATACGCAGTATTTT
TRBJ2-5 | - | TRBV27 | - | CASSGQNQETQYF | TGTGCCAGCAGTGGTCAGAACCAAGAGACCCAGTACTTC
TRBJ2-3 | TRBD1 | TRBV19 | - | CASSIGQGLFADTQYF | TGTGCCAGTAGTATTGGACAGGGGTTATTTGCAGATACGCAGTATTTT
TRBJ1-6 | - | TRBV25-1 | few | CASRQTGGVHNSPLHF | TGTGCCAGCCGACAAACGGGAGGGGTACATAATTCACCCCTCCACTTT
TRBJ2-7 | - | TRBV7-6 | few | CASTPGVGALEQYF | TGTGCCAGCACCCCAGGGGTAGGGGCACTCGAGCAGTACTTC
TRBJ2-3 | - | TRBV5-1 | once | CASSSGTDTQYF | TGCGCCAGCAGCTCAGGGACAGATACGCAGTATTTT
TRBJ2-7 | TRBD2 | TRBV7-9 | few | CASSETSGSKMQYF | TGTGCCAGCAGCGAGACTAGCGGGAGTAAGATGCAGTACTTC
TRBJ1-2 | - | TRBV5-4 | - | CASSLEGGGYGYTF | TGTGCCAGCAGCTTGGAGGGGGGCGGTTATGGCTACACCTTC
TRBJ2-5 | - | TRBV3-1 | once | CASSYRTGKETQYF | TGTGCCAGCAGCTACAGAACAGGGAAAGAGACCCAGTACTTC
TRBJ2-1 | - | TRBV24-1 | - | CATSDLQGNEQFF | TGTGCCACCAGTGATTTACAGGGAAATGAGCAGTTCTTC
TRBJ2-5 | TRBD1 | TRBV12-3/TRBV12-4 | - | CASSFVQGRQYF | TGTGCCAGCAGTTTTGTACAGGGGCGCCAGTACTTC
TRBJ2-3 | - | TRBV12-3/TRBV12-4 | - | CASRGWGTDTQYF | TGTGCCAGCCGGGGGTGGGGCACAGATACGCAGTATTTT
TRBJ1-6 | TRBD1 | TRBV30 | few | CAWSGTGGAASYNSPLHF | TGTGCCTGGAGTGGCACAGGGGGCGCGGCCTCCTATAATTCACCCCTCCACTTT